A selection of T cell receptor beta chains follows, all from one sample in a study of CD8+CD57+ T cells in acquired aplastic anemia. TCRdb re-called the reads through MiXCR, storing one row per CDR3 protein. Here the sample spans around 290,000 distinct CDR3 sequences, 56% being singletons. Sequencing was performed on sorted CD4+, CD8+, or CD8+CD57+ T cells (not recorded which) from PBMCs. These receptor sequences come from a human donor with aplastic anemia. Both conserved end residues are part of each CDR3. D genes are given only for firm matches. Only some rows state a clone size, as once, few, many or a class for expanded clones.

clone_size: few; j_call: TRBJ2-4; d_call: -; v_call: TRBV6-2/TRBV6-3; cdr3_nt: TGTGCCAGCAGTCCCTCCCTGGGAAACATTCAGTACTTC; cdr3_aa: CASSPSLGNIQYF
clone_size: few; j_call: TRBJ2-1; d_call: -; v_call: TRBV7-6; cdr3_nt: TGTGCCAGCAGCTTAGCGATCCAGTGGTTCGCCTACAATGAGCAGTTCTTC; cdr3_aa: CASSLAIQWFAYNEQFF
clone_size: -; j_call: TRBJ2-2; d_call: -; v_call: TRBV7-2; cdr3_nt: TGTGCCAGCACCCAGAACGGGGGGCGGAACACCGGGGAGCTGTTTTTT; cdr3_aa: CASTQNGGRNTGELFF
clone_size: -; j_call: TRBJ1-5; d_call: -; v_call: TRBV20-1; cdr3_nt: TGCAGTGCTACGGACCGCCGGATTAGCAATCAGCCCCAGCATTTT; cdr3_aa: CSATDRRISNQPQHF
clone_size: few; j_call: TRBJ1-1; d_call: TRBD1; v_call: TRBV7-9; cdr3_nt: TGTGCCAGCAGCTTAGAGGGGACAGTCATGAACACTGAAGCTTTCTTT; cdr3_aa: CASSLEGTVMNTEAFF
clone_size: -; j_call: TRBJ1-1; d_call: -; v_call: TRBV24-1; cdr3_nt: TGTGCCACCAGTGAAGGTTTGAACACTGAAGCTTTCTTT; cdr3_aa: CATSEGLNTEAFF
clone_size: -; j_call: TRBJ1-2; d_call: TRBD1; v_call: TRBV6-5; cdr3_nt: TGTGCCAGCAGTTTCGAGACCCCAACAGGGGCCGTAGGGGGCTACACCTTC; cdr3_aa: CASSFETPTGAVGGYTF
clone_size: many; j_call: TRBJ1-2; d_call: -; v_call: TRBV4-1; cdr3_nt: TGCGCCAGCAGCCAGCCTTACAGGAATTCAGGCTACACCTTC; cdr3_aa: CASSQPYRNSGYTF
clone_size: -; j_call: TRBJ1-6; d_call: -; v_call: TRBV7-9; cdr3_nt: TGTGCCAGCAGCTTAGTGGCAGGGCCGAATTCACCCCTCCACTTT; cdr3_aa: CASSLVAGPNSPLHF
clone_size: many; j_call: TRBJ2-7; d_call: TRBD2; v_call: TRBV14; cdr3_nt: TGTGCCAGTAAGACTAGCGGGATCTACGAGCAGTACTTC; cdr3_aa: CASKTSGIYEQYF
clone_size: -; j_call: TRBJ1-2; d_call: TRBD1; v_call: TRBV25-1; cdr3_nt: TGTGCCACCGGGACAGGGGGCGAGGATGGCTACACCTTC; cdr3_aa: CATGTGGEDGYTF
clone_size: -; j_call: TRBJ2-5; d_call: TRBD1; v_call: TRBV20-1; cdr3_nt: TGCAGTGCTAATAGACAGGGCCCCTTCCAAGAGACCCAGTACTTC; cdr3_aa: CSANRQGPFQETQYF
clone_size: -; j_call: TRBJ2-7; d_call: -; v_call: TRBV5-1; cdr3_nt: TGCGCCAGCAGCCTGAACCCGCAGGGCTACGAGCAGTACTTC; cdr3_aa: CASSLNPQGYEQYF
clone_size: -; j_call: TRBJ2-3; d_call: TRBD2; v_call: TRBV24-1; cdr3_nt: TGTGCCACCAGTGATTGGGAGGGGATGAACACCGGGGAGCTGCAGTATTTT; cdr3_aa: CATSDWEGMNTGELQYF
clone_size: -; j_call: TRBJ2-6; d_call: -; v_call: TRBV7-2; cdr3_nt: TGTGCCAGCAGCTTAAGCCAGGGCGGCGGCGGGGCCAACGTCCTGACTTTC; cdr3_aa: CASSLSQGGGGANVLTF
clone_size: few; j_call: TRBJ2-7; d_call: -; v_call: TRBV6-5; cdr3_nt: TGTGCCAGCAGTTACTCAGCACAGCCCTCCTACGAGCAGTACTTC; cdr3_aa: CASSYSAQPSYEQYF
clone_size: -; j_call: TRBJ2-7; d_call: TRBD2; v_call: TRBV10-3; cdr3_nt: TGTGCCAGCAGGTCGGGACTAGCGGGGTCCTACGAGCAGTACTTC; cdr3_aa: CASRSGLAGSYEQYF
clone_size: -; j_call: TRBJ2-5; d_call: -; v_call: TRBV2; cdr3_nt: TGCGCCAGCAGCCAGATAACTAGACAAGAGACCCAGTACTTC; cdr3_aa: CASSQITRQETQYF
clone_size: -; j_call: TRBJ1-5; d_call: TRBD1; v_call: TRBV7-9; cdr3_nt: TGTGCCAGCACACAGGGGAGCAATCAGCCCCAGCATTTT; cdr3_aa: CASTQGSNQPQHF
clone_size: once; j_call: TRBJ2-3; d_call: TRBD2; v_call: TRBV7-2; cdr3_nt: TGTGCCAGCAGCTCCCCTCTAGCGGGGGGCACAGATACGCAGTATTTT; cdr3_aa: CASSSPLAGGTDTQYF